What follows are 21 T cell receptor beta chains derived from one specimen sequenced in a study of identical twins. One entry per CDR3 protein, called by TCRdb with MiXCR from the 5' RACE reads. The data show hundreds of thousands of distinct CDR3 sequences, 5.5% to 7.5% seen once. Material: naive T cells sorted from blood. The receptors come from a man between 18 and 29 years old in good health.

This clonotype was seen a few times. V usage is TRBV7-3 and J usage is TRBJ2-1; 9 positions agree with TRBD2. The CDR3 totals 14 residues. The germline CDR1 and CDR2 sequences are SGHTA and FQGTGA. The trim removed 5 bases at V and 7 bases at J, leaving 6 bases unmatched. The CDR3 DNA follows: TGTGCCAGCAGCCGGGGACTAGCTTTAAATGAGCAGTTCTTC. This codes for CASSRGLALNEQFF.

Many counts were recorded for this clonotype. The rearrangement links TRBV29-1 to TRBJ2-5, with D possibly being TRBD1 or TRBD2 (5 bases each). V lost 4 bases to trimming and J lost 2 bases, with 14 bases between them. Germline loops: CDR1 SQVTM, CDR2 ANQGSEA. CDR3 length equals 14 residues. CDR3 nucleotide sequence: TGCAGCGTTGTCCGGGACGCAAGTCAAGAGACCCAGTACTTC. As protein: CSVVRDASQETQYF.

The sample holds a few counts of this clonotype. The genes are TRBV28 and TRBJ2-7; maybe TRBD2 (5 bases). Per germline, CDR1 MDHEN and CDR2 SYDVKM. This CDR3 contains 16 residues. V was trimmed by 5 bases and J by 5 bases, leaving 22 bases between them. CDR3: CASSPIRTGMLHEQYF. The CDR3 DNA follows: TGTGCCAGCAGTCCAATCCGGACCGGGATGTTGCACGAGCAGTACTTC.

There are a few counts of this clonotype. The V and J genes are TRBV5-1 and TRBJ2-7; 12 bases match TRBD2. CDR1 SGHRS and CDR2 YFSETQ come from the germline V gene. This CDR3 has 16 residues. V gave up 4 bases and J gave up 3 bases; unmatched junction bases: 8. The CDR3 here is CASSGGLAGDDYEQYF. CDR3 bases: TGCGCCAGCAGCGGGGGACTAGCGGGCGATGACTACGAGCAGTACTTC.

This clonotype showed up just a few times. The chain uses TRBV7-9 and TRBJ1-5, with 9 positions matching TRBD1. Germline V gene sequence: CDR1 SEHNR, CDR2 FQNEAQ (reference sequence). The length of the CDR3 is 16 residues. V gave up 5 bases and J gave up 6 bases; unmatched junction bases: 11. CDR3 residues: CASSPRADRGGQPQHF. The CDR3 nucleotides are TGTGCCAGCAGCCCACGGGCGGACAGGGGAGGTCAGCCCCAGCATTTT.

This clonotype has a count of ten or more. V is TRBV24-1 and J is TRBJ2-2; D is ambiguous. V dropped 6 bases and J dropped 1 base, with 8 bases sitting between them. CDR3 length: 14 residues. Germline CDR1 KGHDR, CDR2 SFDVKD. CDR3 sequence reads: CATSTPQNTGELFF. The DNA for the CDR3 is TGTGCCACCAGTACACCCCAGAACACCGGGGAGCTGTTTTTT.

This clonotype was seen only a few times. V usage is TRBV7-9 and J usage is TRBJ1-2; no reliable D call. The V end lost 5 bases, the J end lost 0 bases, and 7 bases lay between the germline ends. CDR3 length equals 13 residues. Germline V CDR1 and CDR2: SEHNR, FQNEAQ (reference sequence). CDR3 region: CASSLNANYGYTF. CDR3 nucleotide sequence: TGTGCCAGCAGCCTGAACGCTAACTATGGCTACACCTTC.

This clonotype was counted ten times or more. As DNA, the CDR3 is TGTGCCAGCAGCGTAGTTGAGACTAGCAATGAGCAGTTCTTC. This encodes CASSVVETSNEQFF. V gene TRBV9 combines with J gene TRBJ2-1, with D perhaps TRBD2 (6 bases). CDR1 and CDR2 from the germline V gene are SGDLS and YYNGEE. CDR3 size: 14 residues. V was cut by 0 bases and J by 6 bases, with 10 bases left in between. The full variable domain, its missing parts supplied by reference TRBV9 and TRBJ2-1, is DSGVTQTPKHLITATGQRVTLRCSPRSGDLSVYWYQQSLDQGLQFLIQYYNGEERAKGNILERFSAQQFPDLHSELNLSSLELGDSALYFCASSVVETSNEQFFGPGTRLTVL.

This clonotype was observed at least ten times. The chain employs TRBV20-1 and TRBJ2-3; TRBD1 matches at 11 bases. The CDR3 loop spans 16 amino acids. The trim removed 5 bases at V and 4 bases at J, leaving 11 bases unmatched. CDR1 is DFQATT and CDR2 is SNEGSKA in the germline V gene (reference sequence). CDR3 DNA sequence: TGCAGTGCTCTCGCAGGGCCGGGACAGGGGGCAGATACGCAGTATTTT. As protein: CSALAGPGQGADTQYF.

V usage is TRBV20-1 and J usage is TRBJ2-1; possible D gene TRBD2, 6 bases. This CDR3 has 13 residues. Germline values: CDR1 DFQATT, CDR2 SNEGSKA (reference sequence). Trimming removed 5 bases from V and 3 bases from J, with 11 bases in between. The CDR3: CSAPRDFYNEQFF. CDR3 sequence (DNA): TGCAGTGCTCCTCGGGACTTCTACAATGAGCAGTTCTTC.

V and J are TRBV15 and TRBJ2-5, with D uncertain. Trimming removed 1 base at V and 2 bases at J, with 5 bases between. The CDR3 spans 13 residues. Germline assignment: CDR1 LNHNV and CDR2 YYDKDF (reference sequence). The CDR3 coding sequence is TGTGCCACCAGCAGAGCCCCTCAAGAGACCCAGTACTTC. It yields the protein CATSRAPQETQYF.

This clonotype showed up just a few times. The CDR3, as DNA: TGCGCCAGCAGCCAAGGAGGGGGACAGGGCGTCCCCAATGAGCAGTTCTTC. Translation gives CASSQGGGQGVPNEQFF. J is TRBJ2-1 and V is TRBV4-1; 9 nucleotides line up with TRBD1. The CDR3 is 17 amino acids. In germline, CDR1 is MGHRA, CDR2 YSYEKL. V dropped 1 base and J dropped 6; count of bases not matched to a gene: 10.

This clonotype was seen repeatedly, ten times or more. CDR3 in amino acids: CSATRTSGVRETQYF. Written as DNA, the CDR3 is TGCAGTGCTACCCGGACTAGCGGAGTTCGTGAGACCCAGTACTTC. The chain couples TRBV20-1 to TRBJ2-5; 10 positions match TRBD2. With V trimmed by 4 bases and J by 5 bases, 10 bases remained unmatched. The CDR3 contains 15 residues. The germline V gene has CDR1 DFQATT and CDR2 SNEGSKA (reference sequence).

The rearrangement links TRBV25-1 to TRBJ2-2; a weak D match, TRBD1 (5 bases). Trimming removed 1 base at V and 1 base at J, with 10 bases between. CDR1 and CDR2 from the germline V gene are MGHDK and SYGVNS. The CDR3 runs to 16 residues. As DNA, the CDR3 is TGTGCCAGCAGTGAATGGGGCAGCCAGAACACCGGGGAGCTGTTTTTT. Its translation is CASSEWGSQNTGELFF.

This clonotype has at least ten counts. The gene calls are TRBV7-6 and TRBJ2-3, with D unclear. CDR1 SGHVS and CDR2 FNYEAQ come from the germline V gene. This CDR3 spans 15 amino acids. The V and J ends lost 1 base and 2 bases respectively, with 10 bases between them. The CDR3 coding sequence is TGTGCCAGCAGCTTAGGAGACGGAGACACAGATACGCAGTATTTT. Amino acid sequence: CASSLGDGDTDTQYF.

This clonotype came up many times. V usage is TRBV4-1 and J usage is TRBJ2-7; no definite D call. V was shortened by 4 bases and J by 2 bases, with 9 bases between the two germline ends. CDR3 length equals 13 residues. Germline lookup yields CDR1 MGHRA and CDR2 YSYEKL. This CDR3 is CASSPGGAYEQYV. As DNA, the CDR3 is TGCGCCAGCAGCCCCGGTGGGGCCTACGAGCAGTACGTC.

The gene calls are TRBV27 and TRBJ2-7; tentative D call: TRBD1 (6 bases). This CDR3 comprises 12 residues. The V gene lost 6 bases and the J gene lost 7 bases, with 13 bases spanning the gap. From germline, CDR1 is MNHEY and CDR2 SMNVEV (reference sequence). In DNA form, the CDR3 reads TGTGCCAGCAGAGGGGGTTCCACTGAGCAGTACGTC. Protein product: CASRGGSTEQYV.

This chain uses TRBV7-9 with TRBJ2-5; no definite D call. Germline V lookup: CDR1 SEHNR, CDR2 FQNEAQ (reference sequence). The CDR3 spans 13 residues. Trimming removed 7 bases at V and 3 bases at J, with 12 bases between. The CDR3 DNA reads as TGTGCCAGCACCCCCTTTCATGAAGAGACCCAGTACTTC. This encodes CASTPFHEETQYF.

This clonotype was observed many times. V and J are TRBV12-3 or TRBV12-4 and TRBJ2-1, with D perhaps TRBD2 (5 bases). CDR3 length: 14 residues. The V and J ends lost 0 bases and 4 bases respectively, with 7 bases between them. CDR3 sequence: CASSLAEAYNEQFF. As DNA, the CDR3 is TGTGCCAGCAGTTTAGCGGAGGCGTACAATGAGCAGTTCTTC.

This clonotype was counted between two and nine times. V usage is TRBV2 and J usage is TRBJ2-1; 8 bases agree with TRBD2. Per the germline V gene, CDR1 is SNHLY and CDR2 is FYNNEI. With V trimmed by 6 bases and J by 3 bases, 1 base remained unmatched. The CDR3 has 13 residues. DNA of the CDR3: TGTGCCAGCAGAGCGGGAGACTACAATGAGCAGTTCTTC. Protein sequence: CASRAGDYNEQFF.

The sample holds many counts of this clonotype. This rearrangement joins TRBV9 to TRBJ2-1; no firm D call. CDR1 and CDR2 from the germline V gene are SGDLS and YYNGEE. The CDR3 loop spans 8 amino acids. The V end lost 9 bases, the J end lost 12 bases, and 7 bases lay between the germline ends. The CDR3 spells CATSGQFF. DNA of the CDR3: TGTGCCACCTCCGGGCAGTTCTTC.